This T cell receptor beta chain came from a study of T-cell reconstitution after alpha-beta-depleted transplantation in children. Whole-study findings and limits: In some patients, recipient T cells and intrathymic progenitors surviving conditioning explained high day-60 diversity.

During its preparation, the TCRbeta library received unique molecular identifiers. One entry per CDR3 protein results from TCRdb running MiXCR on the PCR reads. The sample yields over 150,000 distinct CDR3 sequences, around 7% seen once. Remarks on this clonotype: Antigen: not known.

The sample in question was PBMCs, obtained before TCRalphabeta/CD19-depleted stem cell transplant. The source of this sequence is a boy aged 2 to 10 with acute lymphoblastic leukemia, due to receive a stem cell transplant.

The CDR3: CASSPGTNGGSPLHF. As DNA, the CDR3 is TGTGCCAGCAGTCCCGGGACGAACGGTGGTTCACCCCTCCACTTT. The rearrangement uses TRBV27 and TRBJ1-6, with D perhaps matching TRBD1 (5 bases). Germline loops: CDR1 MNHEY, CDR2 SMNVEV (reference sequence). V lost 5 bases, J lost 9 bases, and 17 bases lay in between. The CDR3 is 15 amino acids.